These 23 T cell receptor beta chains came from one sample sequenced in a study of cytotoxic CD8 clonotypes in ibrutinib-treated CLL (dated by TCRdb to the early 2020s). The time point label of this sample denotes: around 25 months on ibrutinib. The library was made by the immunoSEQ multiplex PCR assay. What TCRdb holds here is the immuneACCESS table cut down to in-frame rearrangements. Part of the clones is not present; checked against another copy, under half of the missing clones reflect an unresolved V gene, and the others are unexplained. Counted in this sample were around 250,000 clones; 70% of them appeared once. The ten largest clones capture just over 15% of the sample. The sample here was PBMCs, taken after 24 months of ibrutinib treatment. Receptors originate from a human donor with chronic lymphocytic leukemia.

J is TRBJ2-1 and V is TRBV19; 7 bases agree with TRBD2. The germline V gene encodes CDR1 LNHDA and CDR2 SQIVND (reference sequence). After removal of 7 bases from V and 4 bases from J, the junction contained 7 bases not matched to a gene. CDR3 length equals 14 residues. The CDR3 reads CASTGGTTYNEQFF. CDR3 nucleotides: TGTGCCAGTACGGGGGGAACGACGTACAATGAGCAGTTCTTC.

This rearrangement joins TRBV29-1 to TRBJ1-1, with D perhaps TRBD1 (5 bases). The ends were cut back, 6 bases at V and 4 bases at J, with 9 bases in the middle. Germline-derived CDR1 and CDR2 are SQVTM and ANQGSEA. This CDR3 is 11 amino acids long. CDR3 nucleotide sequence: TGCAGCGTGGCACAGGTCACTGAAGCTTTCTTT. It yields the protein CSVAQVTEAFF.

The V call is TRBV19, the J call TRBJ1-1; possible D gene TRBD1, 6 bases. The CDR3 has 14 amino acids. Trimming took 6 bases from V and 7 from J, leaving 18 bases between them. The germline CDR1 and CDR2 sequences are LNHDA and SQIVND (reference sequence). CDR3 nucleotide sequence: TGTGCCAGTAGAGCCGGGGGCAGGCCGAATGAAGCTTTCTTT. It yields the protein CASRAGGRPNEAFF.

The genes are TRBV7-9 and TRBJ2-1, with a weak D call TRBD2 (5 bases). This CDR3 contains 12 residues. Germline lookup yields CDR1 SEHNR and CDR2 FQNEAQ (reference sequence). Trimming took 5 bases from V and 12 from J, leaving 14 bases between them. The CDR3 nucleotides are TGTGCCAGCAGCCAAGGGCTAGCTCGGCAGTTCTTC. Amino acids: CASSQGLARQFF.

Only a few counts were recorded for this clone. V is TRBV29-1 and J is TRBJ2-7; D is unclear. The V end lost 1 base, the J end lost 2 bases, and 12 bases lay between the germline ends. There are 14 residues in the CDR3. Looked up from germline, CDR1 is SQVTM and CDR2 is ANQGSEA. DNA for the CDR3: TGCAGCGTTGAAGGGAAGGGTATACCCTACGAGCAGTACTTC. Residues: CSVEGKGIPYEQYF.

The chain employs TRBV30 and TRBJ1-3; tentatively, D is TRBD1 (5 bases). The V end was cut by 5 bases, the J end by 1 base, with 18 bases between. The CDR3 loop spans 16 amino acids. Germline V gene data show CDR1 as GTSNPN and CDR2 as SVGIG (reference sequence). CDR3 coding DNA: TGTGCCTGGTTGACGTTCCGGCAGGGATCTGGAAACACCATATATTTT. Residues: CAWLTFRQGSGNTIYF.

The CDR3 sequence is CASSPGVSSTQYF. The DNA of the CDR3 is TGTGCCAGCAGCCCCGGCGTCAGTAGTACGCAGTATTTT. This sequence joins TRBV7-3 and TRBJ2-3, with D unclear. The germline V and J ends were trimmed by 5 bases and 8 bases, with 14 bases remaining between them. The V gene's germline CDR1 is SGHTA and CDR2 FQGTGA. The CDR3 has 13 amino acids.

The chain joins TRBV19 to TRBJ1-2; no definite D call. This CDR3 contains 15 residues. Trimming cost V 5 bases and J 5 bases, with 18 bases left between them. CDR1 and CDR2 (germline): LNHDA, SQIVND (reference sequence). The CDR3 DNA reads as TGTGCCAGTAGTGAGGACCCCCGCCTTGGGTATGGCTACACCTTC. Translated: CASSEDPRLGYGYTF. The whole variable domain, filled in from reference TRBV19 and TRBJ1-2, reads DGGITQSPKYLFRKEGQNVTLSCEQNLNHDAMYWYRQDPGQGLRLIYYSQIVNDFQKGDIAEGYSVSREKKESFPLTVTSAQKNPTAFYLCASSEDPRLGYGYTFGSGTRLTVV.

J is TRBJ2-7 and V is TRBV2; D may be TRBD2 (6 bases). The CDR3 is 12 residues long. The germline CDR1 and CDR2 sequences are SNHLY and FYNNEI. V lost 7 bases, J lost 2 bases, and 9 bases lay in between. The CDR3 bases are TGTGCCAGCATGGGCGGGACCTACGAGCAGTACTTC. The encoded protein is CASMGGTYEQYF. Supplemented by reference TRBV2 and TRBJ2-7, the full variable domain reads EPEVTQTPSHQVTQMGQEVILRCVPISNHLYFYWYRQILGQKVEFLVSFYNNEISEKSEIFDDQFSVERPDGSNFTLKIRSTKLEDSAMYFCASMGGTYEQYFGPGTRLTVT.

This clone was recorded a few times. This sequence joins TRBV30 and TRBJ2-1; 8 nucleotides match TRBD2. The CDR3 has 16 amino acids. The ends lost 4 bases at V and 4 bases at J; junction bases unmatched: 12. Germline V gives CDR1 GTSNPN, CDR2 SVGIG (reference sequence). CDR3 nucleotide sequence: TGTGCCTGGAAGTGGCAGACGGGAGGGCATTACAATGAGCAGTTCTTC. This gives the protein CAWKWQTGGHYNEQFF.

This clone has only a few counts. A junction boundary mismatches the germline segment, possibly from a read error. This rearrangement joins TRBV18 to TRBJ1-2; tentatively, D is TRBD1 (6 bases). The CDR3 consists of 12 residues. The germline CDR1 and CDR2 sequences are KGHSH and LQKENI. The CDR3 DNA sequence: TGTGCCAGCTCACTCCCCGACAGGCTCCAGATCTTC. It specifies CASSLPDRLQIF.

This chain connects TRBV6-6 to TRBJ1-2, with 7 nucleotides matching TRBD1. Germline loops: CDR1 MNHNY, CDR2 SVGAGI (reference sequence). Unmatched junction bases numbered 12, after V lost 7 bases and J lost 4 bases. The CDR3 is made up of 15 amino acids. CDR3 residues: CASTFTGQRPYGYTF. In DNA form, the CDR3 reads TGTGCCAGCACCTTTACGGGACAGCGCCCCTATGGCTACACCTTC.

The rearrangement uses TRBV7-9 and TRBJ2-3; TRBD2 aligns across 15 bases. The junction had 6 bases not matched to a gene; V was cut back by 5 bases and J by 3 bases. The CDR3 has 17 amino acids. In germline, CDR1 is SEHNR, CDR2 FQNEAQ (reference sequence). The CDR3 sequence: CASSPGTSGRLTDTQYF. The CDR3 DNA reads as TGTGCCAGCAGCCCCGGGACTAGCGGGAGGTTAACAGATACGCAGTATTTT.

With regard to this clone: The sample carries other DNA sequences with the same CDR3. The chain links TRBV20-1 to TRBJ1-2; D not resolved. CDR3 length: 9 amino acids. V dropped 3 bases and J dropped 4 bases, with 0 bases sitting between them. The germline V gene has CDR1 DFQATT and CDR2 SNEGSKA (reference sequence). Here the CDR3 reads CSASYGYTF. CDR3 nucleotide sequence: TGCAGTGCTAGCTATGGCTACACCTTC.

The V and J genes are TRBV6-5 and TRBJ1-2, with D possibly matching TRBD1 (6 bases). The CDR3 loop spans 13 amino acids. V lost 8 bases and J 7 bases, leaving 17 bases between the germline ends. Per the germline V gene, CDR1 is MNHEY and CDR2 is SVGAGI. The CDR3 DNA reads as TGTGCCAGCGGCTCGGGGGCAGGGACTGGCTACACCTTC. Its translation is CASGSGAGTGYTF.

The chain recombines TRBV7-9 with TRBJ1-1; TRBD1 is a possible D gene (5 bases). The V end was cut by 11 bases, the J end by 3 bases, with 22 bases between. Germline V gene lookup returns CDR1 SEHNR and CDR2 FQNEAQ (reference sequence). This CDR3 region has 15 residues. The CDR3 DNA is TGTGCCTGGACCGGGGGAGGGTTTACGGACACTGAAGCTTTCTTT. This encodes CAWTGGGFTDTEAFF. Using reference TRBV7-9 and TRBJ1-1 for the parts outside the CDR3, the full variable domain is DTGVSQNPRHKITKRGQNVTFRCDPISEHNRLYWYRQTLGQGPEFLTYFQNEAQLEKSRLLSDRFSAERPKGSFSTLEIQRTEQGDSAMYLCAWTGGGFTDTEAFFGQGTRLTVV.

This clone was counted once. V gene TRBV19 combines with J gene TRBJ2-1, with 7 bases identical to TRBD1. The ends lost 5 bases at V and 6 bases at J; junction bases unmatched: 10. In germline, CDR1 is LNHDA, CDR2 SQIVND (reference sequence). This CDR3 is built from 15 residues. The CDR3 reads CASSREGTVRNEQFF. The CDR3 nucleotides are TGTGCCAGTAGTCGAGAGGGGACAGTACGCAATGAGCAGTTCTTC.

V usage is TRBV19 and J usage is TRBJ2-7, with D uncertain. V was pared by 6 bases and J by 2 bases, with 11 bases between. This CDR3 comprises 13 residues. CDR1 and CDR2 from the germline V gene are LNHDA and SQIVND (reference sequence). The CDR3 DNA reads TGTGCCAGTAGCCTAGACCACCCCTACGAGCAGTACTTC. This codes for CASSLDHPYEQYF. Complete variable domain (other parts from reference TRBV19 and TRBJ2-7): DGGITQSPKYLFRKEGQNVTLSCEQNLNHDAMYWYRQDPGQGLRLIYYSQIVNDFQKGDIAEGYSVSREKKESFPLTVTSAQKNPTAFYLCASSLDHPYEQYFGPGTRLTVT.

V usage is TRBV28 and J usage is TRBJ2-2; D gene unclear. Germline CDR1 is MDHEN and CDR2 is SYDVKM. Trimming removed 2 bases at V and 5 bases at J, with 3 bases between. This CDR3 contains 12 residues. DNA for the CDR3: TGTGCCAGCAGTTTAATTACCGGGGAGCTGTTTTTT. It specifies CASSLITGELFF.

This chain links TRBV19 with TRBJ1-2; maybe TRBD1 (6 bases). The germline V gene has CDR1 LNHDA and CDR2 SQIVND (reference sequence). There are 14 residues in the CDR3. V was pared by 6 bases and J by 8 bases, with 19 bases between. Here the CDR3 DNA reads TGTGCCAGTAGCCTGATGGGGGGGCTCATCGGCTACACCTTC. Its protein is CASSLMGGLIGYTF.

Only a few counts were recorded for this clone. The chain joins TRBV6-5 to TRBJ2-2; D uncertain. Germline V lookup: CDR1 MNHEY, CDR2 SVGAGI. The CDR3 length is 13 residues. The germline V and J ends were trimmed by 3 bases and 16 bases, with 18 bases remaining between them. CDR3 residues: CASSYQFSSPPFF. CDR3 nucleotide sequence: TGTGCCAGCAGTTATCAGTTCTCAAGTCCCCCGTTTTTT.

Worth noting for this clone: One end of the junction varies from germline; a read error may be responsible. The CDR3 is CASRLTSGGTQYF. CDR3 DNA sequence: TGTGCCAGCAGATTAACTAGCGGGGGGACCCAGTACTTC. V gene TRBV7-3 combines with J gene TRBJ2-5, with 11 bases fitting TRBD2. This CDR3 has 13 residues. From germline, CDR1 is SGHTA and CDR2 FQGTGA.

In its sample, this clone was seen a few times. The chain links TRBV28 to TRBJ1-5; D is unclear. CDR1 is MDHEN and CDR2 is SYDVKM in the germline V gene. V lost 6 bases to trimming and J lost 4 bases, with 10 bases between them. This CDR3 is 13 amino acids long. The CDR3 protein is CASRVNTNQPQHF. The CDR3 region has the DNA TGTGCCAGCAGGGTGAACACTAATCAGCCCCAGCATTTT. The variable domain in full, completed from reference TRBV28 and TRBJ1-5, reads DVKVTQSSRYLVKRTGEKVFLECVQDMDHENMFWYRQDPGLGLRLIYFSYDVKMKEKGDIPEGYSVSREKKERFSLILESASTNQTSMYLCASRVNTNQPQHFGDGTRLSIL.